These T cell receptor beta chains were read from a single sample in a study of beta chain features in type 1 diabetes. Profiled with immunoSEQ multiplex PCR; TCRdb holds only in-frame clones, not every one. The sample records roughly 170,000 clones, about an eighth being singletons. The sample was central memory CD4+ T cells from blood. Receptors originate from a woman aged 18-30 years in good health. Both conserved end residues are part of each CDR3. Fields, in order: V gene, D gene, clone size, J gene, CDR3 protein, CDR3 DNA. The D gene is left open where the match is weak. Some rows have no size entry. The others give once, few or many, or a class for an expanded clone.

TRBV5-6	TRBD1	few	TRBJ2-1	CASSPRRDREGNEQFF	TGTGCCAGCAGCCCAAGAAGGGACAGGGAAGGCAATGAGCAGTTCTTC
TRBV4-1	TRBD1	.	TRBJ2-1	CASSHPGQGLNEQFF	TGCGCCAGCAGCCATCCGGGACAGGGGTTAAATGAGCAGTTCTTC
TRBV28	.	.	TRBJ2-2	CASRLSSTGELFF	TGTGCCAGCCGCCTGAGTTCCACCGGGGAGCTGTTTTTT
TRBV27	TRBD2	.	TRBJ2-3	CASQRERFATQYF	TGTGCCAGCCAGCGGGAGCGTTTTGCTACGCAGTATTTT
TRBV7-3	.	few	TRBJ2-1	CASSQDARGYNEQFF	TGCGCCAGCAGCCAAGACGCCAGGGGCTACAATGAGCAGTTCTTC
TRBV9	.	.	TRBJ1-1	CASSDEGLNTEAFF	TGTGCCAGCAGCGACGAGGGTCTGAACACTGAAGCTTTCTTT
TRBV2	TRBD2	few	TRBJ2-7	CASISEVLGLAGDEQYF	TGTGCCAGCATAAGTGAGGTATTAGGACTAGCGGGAGACGAGCAGTACTTC
TRBV18	.	.	TRBJ2-3	CASSMGVGFTDTQYF	TGTGCCAGCTCAATGGGAGTTGGGTTTACAGATACGCAGTATTTT
TRBV30	.	.	TRBJ2-1	CAWSLSTNEQFF	TGTGCCTGGAGTCTCAGTACCAATGAGCAGTTCTTC
TRBV10-3	.	.	TRBJ2-7	CAISPGTSYEQYF	TGTGCCATCAGTCCGGGAACCTCCTACGAGCAGTACTTC
TRBV13	.	many	TRBJ2-3	CASSLRTGEKDTQYF	TGTGCCAGCAGTCTGAGAACGGGAGAGAAAGATACGCAGTATTTT
TRBV10-3	TRBD1	.	TRBJ1-5	CAISDGQGAGQPQHF	TGTGCCATCAGTGATGGACAGGGGGCAGGTCAGCCCCAGCATTTT
TRBV7-9	TRBD1	.	TRBJ2-3	CASSLEGTDTDTQYF	TGTGCCAGCAGCTTAGAAGGGACAGACACAGATACGCAGTATTTT
TRBV2	TRBD2	.	TRBJ2-3	CASNKLAGEGTDTQYF	TGTGCCAGCAATAAACTAGCGGGAGAGGGCACAGATACGCAGTATTTT
TRBV4-2	TRBD2	few	TRBJ2-1	CASSQDIASGIGEQFF	TGTGCCAGCAGCCAAGATATCGCTAGCGGGATTGGGGAGCAGTTCTTC
TRBV6-5	.	.	TRBJ2-7	CASSRVRGEQYF	TGTGCCAGCAGCCGCGTCCGGGGCGAGCAGTACTTC
TRBV7-9	TRBD2	few	TRBJ2-7	CASSPRLASSYEQYF	TGTGCCAGCAGCCCCCGACTAGCTAGCTCGTACGAGCAGTACTTC
TRBV9	.	few	TRBJ2-5	CASSVRQETQYF	TGTGCCAGCAGCGTCAGGCAAGAGACCCAGTACTTC
TRBV6-5	.	few	TRBJ2-7	CASSFDRFTYEQYF	TGTGCCAGCAGTTTTGACAGGTTTACCTACGAGCAGTACTTC
TRBV19	TRBD1	few	TRBJ2-7	CASSIGDSKDYEQYF	TGTGCCAGTAGTATCGGGGACAGCAAGGACTACGAGCAGTACTTC
TRBV7-9	.	.	TRBJ2-1	CASSLQAYNEQFF	TGTGCCAGCAGCTTACAGGCCTACAATGAGCAGTTCTTC
TRBV7-9	.	.	TRBJ1-1	CASRLDRNTEAFF	TGTGCCAGCAGACTTGACAGGAACACTGAAGCTTTCTTT
TRBV9	TRBD2	few	TRBJ2-5	CASSAGTRSETQYF	TGTGCCAGCAGCGCCGGGACTAGGAGTGAGACCCAGTACTTC
TRBV6-1	.	few	TRBJ2-7	CAISESNRQGYYEQYF	TGTGCCATCAGTGAGTCGAACAGGCAGGGGTACTACGAGCAGTACTTC
TRBV5-6	.	.	TRBJ2-5	CASSLRTGGPQETQYF	TGTGCCAGCAGCTTGCGAACCGGGGGGCCTCAAGAGACCCAGTACTTC
TRBV28	TRBD1	.	TRBJ1-5	CASSRTGFYQPQHF	TGTGCCAGCAGTCGGACAGGGTTCTATCAGCCCCAGCATTTT
TRBV4-2	TRBD2	.	TRBJ2-3	CASSQALAGAGDTQYF	TGTGCCAGCAGCCAAGCGCTAGCGGGAGCGGGAGATACGCAGTATTTT
TRBV7-9	TRBD1	.	TRBJ2-7	CAGMDRVYEQYF	TGTGCCGGCATGGACAGGGTCTACGAGCAGTACTTC
TRBV6-5	.	.	TRBJ2-2	CASSNSGRGTGELFF	TGTGCCAGCAGTAACTCCGGGAGAGGCACCGGGGAGCTGTTTTTT
TRBV4-2	.	few	TRBJ2-7	CASSREQSYEQYF	TGTGCCAGCAGCCGAGAACAGTCCTACGAGCAGTACTTC
TRBV7-8	TRBD1	few	TRBJ2-3	CASTSRGQRTDTQYF	TGTGCCAGCACCTCGAGGGGACAGCGCACAGATACGCAGTATTTT
TRBV29-1	TRBD1	few	TRBJ2-7	CSVGQELYEQYF	TGCAGCGTGGGACAGGAACTCTACGAGCAGTACTTC
TRBV28	.	few	TRBJ2-4	CASSPRGGGNIQYF	TGTGCCAGCAGCCCCAGGGGTGGGGGAAACATTCAGTACTTC
TRBV2	TRBD1	.	TRBJ2-7	CASSLPGQGAGEQYF	TGTGCCAGCAGCCTACCGGGACAGGGGGCAGGGGAGCAGTACTTC
TRBV10-3	.	.	TRBJ1-5	CAISARQVENNQPQHF	TGTGCCATCAGTGCACGACAGGTTGAAAACAATCAGCCCCAGCATTTT
TRBV7-3	TRBD1	.	TRBJ2-2	CASSSGGTGELFF	TGTGCCAGCAGTTCAGGGGGCACCGGGGAGCTGTTTTTT
TRBV6-5	.	.	TRBJ1-5	CASRTGTNQPQHF	TGTGCCAGCAGAACAGGGACCAATCAGCCCCAGCATTTT
TRBV28	TRBD2	.	TRBJ2-1	CASSFAGVRSEQFF	TGTGCCAGCAGTTTTGCGGGAGTCCGCTCTGAGCAGTTCTTC
TRBV5-1	TRBD2	.	TRBJ2-3	CASSPGTSASTDTQYF	TGCGCCAGCAGCCCTGGGACTAGCGCTAGCACAGATACGCAGTATTTT
TRBV7-3	.	few	TRBJ2-3	CASSKGVGTQYF	TGTGCCAGCAGTAAGGGGGTTGGTACGCAGTATTTT